This T cell receptor (beta chain) was profiled in a study of shared clonotypes between healthy human individuals. As for this clone: This may come from a read error, since a much larger clone is one base off.

Germline lookup yields CDR1 SGDLS and CDR2 YYNGEE. Trimming left V 9 bases short and J 0 bases short, with 16 bases between. CDR3 length: 14 amino acids. TCRdb keeps only in-frame clones here, not all; method: immunoSEQ multiplex PCR. Of 900,000 to 1,200,000 clones detected, about 84% appear once; the ten largest clones hold 0.5% to 0.65%. This receptor was obtained from a man aged 18 to 35 in good health. Some clones in this sample may be carry-over from other donors' samples. Sample: memory CD4+ T cells from PBMCs. The sample's subset: CD45RA-negative fraction. This chain uses TRBV9 with TRBJ2-7; unclear D gene. The CDR3 reads CANSATGYSYEQYF. Written as DNA, the CDR3 is TGTGCCAACAGTGCGACCGGATACTCCTACGAGCAGTACTTC. Looking up the rest from reference TRBV9 and TRBJ2-7 gives the full variable domain: DSGVTQTPKHLITATGQRVTLRCSPRSGDLSVYWYQQSLDQGLQFLIQYYNGEERAKGNILERFSAQQFPDLHSELNLSSLELGDSALYFCANSATGYSYEQYFGPGTRLTVT.